Each of the 21 T cell receptor beta chains below was sequenced from the same sample in a study of blood T cells in healthy people across ages. The second PCR ran roughly 6 to 11 cycles with a sample-barcoded 5' primer and J-beta primers. One entry per CDR3 protein results from TCRdb running MiXCR on the 5' RACE reads. This sample has about 680,000 distinct CDR3 sequences, with 45% to 50% found just once. The sequencing sample was made of blood. These receptors came from a woman aged 55-70 years in good health.

Points on this clonotype: Just one base apart from a much larger clone, this may be a read error. The genes are TRBV4-3 and TRBJ1-2; 7 nucleotides align to TRBD1. The ends lost 2 bases at V and 3 bases at J; junction bases unmatched: 6. The CDR3 totals 15 residues. Germline CDR1 and CDR2: LGHNA and YSLEER. The CDR3 region has the DNA TGCGCCAGCAGCCAAAAAAGGGACAGCTACTATGGCTACACCTTC. Encoded protein: CASSQKRDSYYGYTF.

This chain links TRBV6-6 with TRBJ2-5, with TRBD2 identical over 7 bases. With the DNA end fitting TRBJ2-7 better, the J assignment may be wrong. The CDR3 covers 13 residues. Germline V lookup: CDR1 MNHNY, CDR2 SVGAGI (reference sequence). CDR3: CASRGLENHEQYF. CDR3 DNA: TGTGCCAGCAGAGGACTAGAGAACCACGAGCAGTACTTC.

This clonotype was seen more than once but under ten times. V is TRBV29-1 and J is TRBJ2-1; weak D call: TRBD2 (5 bases). Trimming stripped 7 bases from V and 5 bases from J, with 24 bases between. Germline V CDR1 and CDR2: SQVTM, ANQGSEA. The CDR3 totals 16 residues. This chain's CDR3 is CSGLRAEPQRNNEQFF. CDR3 nucleotide sequence: TGCAGCGGGTTGAGGGCGGAGCCCCAGCGGAACAATGAGCAGTTCTTC.

The chain couples TRBV7-2 to TRBJ2-7; 8 bases are a match to TRBD1. Germline lookup yields CDR1 SGHTA and CDR2 FQGNSA. This CDR3 spans 14 amino acids. After removal of 5 bases from V and 0 bases from J, the junction contained 3 bases not matched to a gene. The CDR3 DNA sequence: TGTGCCAGCAGCAACGGACAGGGCTCCTACGAGCAGTACTTC. Amino acid sequence: CASSNGQGSYEQYF.

The CDR3 DNA reads as TGTGCCAGCAGTTACCGATACACCGGGGAGCTGTTTTTT. It specifies CASSYRYTGELFF. V is TRBV12-3 or TRBV12-4 and J is TRBJ2-2; D is undetermined. This CDR3 has 13 residues. The V end lost 4 bases, the J end lost 3 bases, and 6 bases lay between the germline ends.

This chain joins TRBV7-2 and TRBJ2-1; tentative D call: TRBD2 (6 bases). Trimming cost V 1 base and J 7 bases, with 17 bases left between them. Germline V gene data show CDR1 as SGHTA and CDR2 as FQGNSA. This CDR3 contains 16 residues. The CDR3 protein is CASSLVSGRTGNEQFF. The CDR3 DNA follows: TGTGCCAGCAGCTTAGTTAGCGGCCGGACTGGGAATGAGCAGTTCTTC.

This clonotype was recorded a few times. The V and J genes are TRBV27 and TRBJ2-1; 7 positions agree with TRBD1. Germline lookup yields CDR1 MNHEY and CDR2 SMNVEV (reference sequence). This CDR3 is 15 amino acids long. Unmatched junction bases numbered 10, after V lost 5 bases and J lost 6 bases. This CDR3 is CASSLTGALGNEQFF. DNA of the CDR3: TGTGCCAGCAGTCTCACAGGGGCCTTGGGCAATGAGCAGTTCTTC.

The chain has TRBV6-5 and TRBJ2-7; 13 nucleotides align to TRBD2. The V gene's germline CDR1 is MNHEY and CDR2 SVGAGI. The CDR3 consists of 16 residues. Germline trimming cut 6 bases from V and 2 bases from J; bases unmatched to any gene: 7. CDR3 region: CASSSQTSGRPYEQYF. The CDR3 nucleotides read TGTGCCAGCAGCTCTCAGACTAGCGGGAGGCCCTACGAGCAGTACTTC.

CDR3 loop: CASSTPRRYEQYF. The DNA of the CDR3 is TGTGCCAGCAGTACTCCCCGGCGGTACGAGCAGTACTTC. The V and J genes are TRBV28 and TRBJ2-7; D is unresolved. Trimming stripped 5 bases from V and 4 bases from J, with 12 bases between. CDR3 size: 13 residues. Germline V gives CDR1 MDHEN, CDR2 SYDVKM.

As concerns this clonotype: The junction does not match germline at one end; this may be a read error. The chain couples TRBV27 to TRBJ2-7; 7 bases match TRBD1. Germline CDR1 is MNHEY and CDR2 is SMNVEV (reference sequence). This CDR3 is 14 amino acids long. The CDR3 region has the DNA TGTGTCAGCAACCCGACAGGGATCCCCTACGAGCAGTACTTC. Its protein is CVSNPTGIPYEQYF.

This clonotype was counted ten times or more. V gene TRBV7-2 combines with J gene TRBJ2-5; D call uncertain. Per the germline V gene, CDR1 is SGHTA and CDR2 is FQGNSA. V lost 2 bases and J 3 bases, leaving 10 bases between the germline ends. This CDR3 comprises 14 residues. This chain's CDR3 is CASSLRTVKETQYF. In DNA form, the CDR3 reads TGTGCCAGCAGCTTACGGACCGTTAAAGAGACCCAGTACTTC. The entire variable domain, with the rest obtained from reference TRBV7-2 and TRBJ2-5, is as follows: GAGVSQSPSNKVTEKGKDVELRCDPISGHTALYWYRQSLGQGLEFLIYFQGNSAPDKSGLPSDRFSAERTGGSVSTLTIQRTQQEDSAVYLCASSLRTVKETQYFGPGTRLLVL.

V and J are TRBV20-1 and TRBJ2-5; D gene ambiguous. The J call is doubtful: the DNA matches TRBJ2-7 better. There are 11 residues in the CDR3. Germline CDR1 DFQATT, CDR2 SNEGSKA (reference sequence). The CDR3 DNA is TGCAGTGCACCCGGCCACTACGAGCAGTACTTC. It is translated as CSAPGHYEQYF.

This clonotype was seen a few times. The chain uses TRBV12-3 or TRBV12-4 and TRBJ2-7; 8 nucleotides align to TRBD1. J lost 0 bases, V lost 4 bases, and 8 bases had no gene match. CDR3 size: 16 residues. The DNA for the CDR3 is TGTGCCAGCAGTTCCCGGACAGGGTTAAGCTCCTACGAGCAGTACTTC. As protein: CASSSRTGLSSYEQYF.

The V and J genes are TRBV4-3 and TRBJ1-2; TRBD1 is a possible D gene (5 bases). CDR3 size: 16 residues. V gave up 1 base and J gave up 3 bases, with 15 bases separating them. CDR1 and CDR2 from the germline V gene are LGHNA and YSLEER. The CDR3 nucleotides are TGCGCCAGCAGCCAAGGGGTAGGGACGGACCACTATGGCTACACCTTC. Its protein product is CASSQGVGTDHYGYTF.

The chain employs TRBV12-3 or TRBV12-4 and TRBJ1-6; D ambiguous. The CDR3 sequence is 15 residues long. V lost 3 bases to trimming and J lost 7 bases, with 13 bases between them. CDR3 region: CASSFYGDRNSPLHF. CDR3 nucleotide sequence: TGTGCCAGCAGTTTTTATGGGGATAGGAATTCACCCCTCCACTTT.

V gene TRBV5-1 combines with J gene TRBJ2-1; 8 bases map to TRBD2. Germline loops: CDR1 SGHRS, CDR2 YFSETQ. V dropped 1 base and J dropped 4; count of bases not matched to a gene: 10. CDR3 length equals 17 residues. Written as DNA, the CDR3 is TGCGCCAGCAGCTTGAAAGGGGTTGCTAGCGGGTACAATGAGCAGTTCTTC. This gives the protein CASSLKGVASGYNEQFF.

This rearrangement joins TRBV30 to TRBJ2-7; unclear D gene. Germline V gives CDR1 GTSNPN, CDR2 SVGIG (reference sequence). This CDR3 spans 13 amino acids. V was shortened by 3 bases and J by 2 bases, with 11 bases between the two germline ends. The CDR3 is CAWRRVGTYEQYF. The CDR3 region has the DNA TGTGCCTGGAGAAGGGTGGGTACCTACGAGCAGTACTTC.

This clonotype was detected a few times. For the CDR3, the DNA is TGTGCCAGCAGACAGGACGGCATCGGGAAGACCCAGTACTTC. It codes for CASRQDGIGKTQYF. This sequence joins TRBV6-2 or TRBV6-3 and TRBJ2-5; the D call may be TRBD1 or TRBD2 (5 bases each). The V end was cut by 6 bases, the J end by 6 bases, with 17 bases between. Germline V gene data show CDR1 as MNHEY and CDR2 as SVGEGT. The CDR3 runs 14 residues.

The rearrangement joins TRBV4-3 to TRBJ2-7; D is possibly TRBD1 (5 bases). The V end was cut by 0 bases, the J end by 7 bases, with 16 bases between. This CDR3 region has 15 residues. CDR1 and CDR2 from the germline V gene are LGHNA and YSLEER. The CDR3 region has the DNA TGCGCCAGCAGCCAAGACCCCAGGGAAAGCAATGAGCAGTACTTC. It translates to CASSQDPRESNEQYF.

This clonotype was seen more than once but under ten times. CDR3 in DNA: TGTGCCAGCAGCGGAGGGACAGAGGGACGGTATACGCAGTATTTT. Translating it yields CASSGGTEGRYTQYF. This sequence joins TRBV7-3 and TRBJ2-3; a weak D match, TRBD1 (7 bases). Deletions cut 5 bases from V and 7 bases from J, with 19 bases between. The CDR3 is 15 residues long. Germline CDR1 reads SGHTA; CDR2 reads FQGTGA.

J is TRBJ2-7 and V is TRBV7-9; TRBD2 aligns across 9 bases. The J call could be wrong; TRBJ2-5 is a better fit for the DNA end. Per germline, CDR1 SEHNR and CDR2 FQNEAQ (reference sequence). This CDR3 contains 15 residues. CDR3 sequence (DNA): TGTGCCAGCAGCTTAAACCTAGCGGGGATTGAGACCCAGTACTTC. Its protein product is CASSLNLAGIETQYF.